The 19 T cell receptor beta chains below all came from one sample that was sequenced in a study of spatial heterogeneity in lung cancer. TCRdb passed the 5' RACE reads through MiXCR, listing each CDR3 protein once. The sample holds 23,000 or so distinct CDR3 sequences, over 7.5% seen once. Time point in this sample: blood at routine non-recurrence follow-up after resection. Here the sequenced sample was PBMCs, taken at follow-up. These receptors were obtained from a male donor with early-stage non-small cell lung cancer.

This clonotype was detected many times. The CDR3 protein is CASSYAQVSYEQYF. DNA for the CDR3: TGTGCCAGCAGTTATGCTCAGGTCTCCTACGAGCAGTACTTC. V is TRBV6-6 and J is TRBJ2-7; D is unresolved. This CDR3 comprises 14 residues. The V gene lost 3 bases and the J gene lost 0 bases, with 9 bases spanning the gap. From germline, CDR1 is MNHNY and CDR2 SVGAGI (reference sequence).

This clonotype was observed at least ten times. V gene TRBV18 combines with J gene TRBJ2-6; D unclear. The V and J ends lost 3 bases and 0 bases respectively, with 18 bases between them. Germline-derived CDR1 and CDR2 are KGHSH and LQKENI. CDR3 size: 19 residues. The CDR3 is CASSPFDQTTPSGANVLTF. CDR3 DNA: TGTGCCAGCTCACCTTTTGATCAGACAACCCCCTCTGGGGCCAACGTCCTGACTTTC.

This clonotype qualifies as medium-sized. The chain has TRBV7-8 and TRBJ1-1; unclear D gene. There are 14 residues in the CDR3. From germline, CDR1 is SGHVS and CDR2 FQNEAQ. Trimming took 1 base from V and 1 from J, leaving 7 bases between them. The CDR3 coding sequence is TGTGCCAGCAGCTTAGTAGGGTCGAACACTGAAGCTTTCTTT. Residues: CASSLVGSNTEAFF.

At least ten counts were recorded for this clonotype. The CDR3 nucleotides read TGCGCCAGCAGCCAAGATCTTGGGGCTGCCGGGGGCACCGGGGAGCTGTTTTTT. The encoded protein is CASSQDLGAAGGTGELFF. The chain links TRBV4-3 to TRBJ2-2; D perhaps matches TRBD2 (6 bases). Germline CDR1 LGHNA, CDR2 YSLEER. V gave up 0 bases and J gave up 4 bases, with 18 bases separating them. The CDR3 sequence is 18 residues long.

This clonotype appeared many times. This sequence joins TRBV7-9 and TRBJ2-3; D is unresolved. This CDR3 has 14 amino acids. CDR1 and CDR2 (germline): SEHNR, FQNEAQ (reference sequence). V lost 1 base and J 1 base, leaving 6 bases between the germline ends. CDR3 in amino acids: CASSLGPRTDTQYF. Written as DNA, the CDR3 is TGTGCCAGCAGCTTAGGGCCTCGCACAGATACGCAGTATTTT.

This chain uses TRBV12-3 or TRBV12-4 with TRBJ2-1; TRBD2 agrees at 13 bases. This CDR3 has 16 residues. V shed 7 bases, J shed 10 bases, and the junction held 13 bases outside the gene matches. The CDR3 loop is CASTRPLAGGLGEQFF. The CDR3 DNA reads TGTGCCAGCACACGTCCACTAGCGGGGGGGCTGGGGGAGCAGTTCTTC.

V is TRBV29-1 and J is TRBJ2-2; D gene uncertain. The CDR3 is 13 amino acids. Germline CDR1 is SQVTM and CDR2 is ANQGSEA. Trimming took 7 bases from V and 0 from J, leaving 9 bases between them. The CDR3, as DNA: TGCAGCGCCAGCCACTCGAACACCGGGGAGCTGTTTTTT. Translation: CSASHSNTGELFF.

The V and J genes are TRBV19 and TRBJ2-5; D tentatively fits TRBD1 or TRBD2 (6 bases each). The CDR3 sequence is 14 residues long. Trimming left V 4 bases short and J 3 bases short, with 12 bases between. Germline V gene sequence: CDR1 LNHDA, CDR2 SQIVND (reference sequence). The CDR3, as DNA: TGTGCCAGTAGTAAGGAGGGACACAAAGAGACCCAGTACTTC. Protein sequence: CASSKEGHKETQYF. The full variable domain, completed using reference TRBV19 and TRBJ2-5, is DGGITQSPKYLFRKEGQNVTLSCEQNLNHDAMYWYRQDPGQGLRLIYYSQIVNDFQKGDIAEGYSVSREKKESFPLTVTSAQKNPTAFYLCASSKEGHKETQYFGPGTRLLVL.

The V gene is TRBV7-2, the J gene TRBJ1-1, with D perhaps matching TRBD1 (5 bases). Trimming cost V 1 base and J 6 bases, with 12 bases left between them. Germline V gene lookup returns CDR1 SGHTA and CDR2 FQGNSA. The CDR3 length is 14 residues. The DNA of the CDR3 is TGTGCCAGCAGCTTAGTTTTCAGGGATGCTGAAGCTTTCTTT. Amino acid sequence: CASSLVFRDAEAFF.

This clonotype was recorded many times. The genes are TRBV7-2 and TRBJ2-7, with D unclear. CDR3 length equals 14 residues. Trimming left V 1 base short and J 0 bases short, with 7 bases between. The germline V gene has CDR1 SGHTA and CDR2 FQGNSA. The CDR3 protein is CASSLGGGSYEQYF. The CDR3 DNA reads as TGTGCCAGCAGCTTAGGCGGCGGCTCCTACGAGCAGTACTTC.

This chain uses TRBV9 with TRBJ2-5; D is ambiguous. Germline V CDR1 and CDR2: SGDLS, YYNGEE. V was clipped by 0 bases and J by 2 bases, with 8 bases between them. CDR3 length equals 14 residues. For the CDR3, the DNA is TGTGCCAGCAGCGTAGAACCGCGGCAAGAGACCCAGTACTTC. Translated: CASSVEPRQETQYF.

In its sample, this clonotype was seen many times. This chain connects TRBV6-1 to TRBJ2-1; D perhaps matches TRBD2 (6 bases). Germline CDR1 reads MNHNS; CDR2 reads SASEGT. The CDR3 loop spans 15 amino acids. Between the trimmed V and J ends, which lost 6 bases and 8 bases, there was a span of 20 bases. CDR3: CASRRDPGYFYEQFF. As DNA, the CDR3 is TGTGCCAGCAGGCGGGACCCAGGGTATTTCTATGAGCAGTTCTTC.

The sample holds many counts of this clonotype. In DNA form, the CDR3 reads TGTGCCAGCAGTTTAAGAGCTTACTCTGGAAACACCATATATTTT. It yields the protein CASSLRAYSGNTIYF. The chain joins TRBV28 to TRBJ1-3; D gene unclear. This CDR3 is 15 amino acids long. V was trimmed by 2 bases and J by 0 bases, leaving 8 bases between them. Germline V CDR1 and CDR2: MDHEN, SYDVKM.

This clonotype is classed as medium-sized. The chain carries TRBV5-5 and TRBJ2-1; D call uncertain. CDR1 and CDR2 from the germline V gene are SGHKS and YYEKEE (reference sequence). The CDR3 extends over 13 amino acids. Trimming left V 0 bases short and J 5 bases short, with 6 bases between. The CDR3 is CASSLAINNEQFF. For the CDR3, the DNA is TGTGCCAGCAGCTTGGCTATTAACAATGAGCAGTTCTTC.

The chain couples TRBV29-1 to TRBJ2-1; D is unclear. Germline V gene sequence: CDR1 SQVTM, CDR2 ANQGSEA. V lost 3 bases and J lost 1, with 13 bases in between. The CDR3 runs 15 residues. The CDR3: CSVEGLVGSYNEQFF. CDR3 in DNA: TGCAGCGTTGAGGGATTAGTGGGTTCCTACAATGAGCAGTTCTTC.

This chain joins TRBV12-3 or TRBV12-4 and TRBJ2-3; 13 bases fit TRBD2. J gave up 2 bases and V 1 base, and 6 bases lay outside the gene matches. The length of the CDR3 is 18 residues. The CDR3 here is CASSLGMTSGGNTDTQYF. DNA of the CDR3: TGTGCCAGCAGTTTAGGGATGACTAGCGGGGGGAACACAGATACGCAGTATTTT.

This clonotype has ten or more counts. The J gene is TRBJ2-2, the V gene TRBV7-7, with a weak D call TRBD2 (6 bases). The CDR3 sequence is 18 residues long. CDR1 is SSHAT and CDR2 is FNYEAQ in the germline V gene (reference sequence). Trimming removed 4 bases at V and 4 bases at J, with 22 bases between. The chain's CDR3 is CASSSFPAGPRGTGELFF. The CDR3, as DNA: TGTGCCAGCAGCTCTTTTCCGGCGGGACCGCGGGGCACCGGGGAGCTGTTTTTT. Full variable domain (remainder filled in from reference TRBV7-7 and TRBJ2-2): GAGVSQSPRYKVTKRGQDVTLRCDPISSHATLYWYQQALGQGPEFLTYFNYEAQPDKSGLPSDRFSAERPEGSISTLTIQRTEQRDSAMYRCASSSFPAGPRGTGELFFGEGSRLTVL.

The V gene is TRBV20-1, the J gene TRBJ2-7; a weak D match, TRBD2 (6 bases). Deletions cut 3 bases from V and 3 bases from J, with 12 bases between. The CDR3 sequence is 13 residues long. Per germline, CDR1 DFQATT and CDR2 SNEGSKA (reference sequence). CDR3 sequence (DNA): TGCAGTGCTAGTAGGAGGGTCAACTACGAGCAGTACTTC. It translates to CSASRRVNYEQYF.

This clonotype was seen a handful of times. This rearrangement joins TRBV7-2 to TRBJ2-1; TRBD1 matches 8 bases. The CDR3 totals 15 residues. V shed 5 bases, J shed 7 bases, and the junction held 10 bases outside the gene matches. Germline values: CDR1 SGHTA, CDR2 FQGNSA. The chain's CDR3 is CASSLDRATVNEQFF. The CDR3 region has the DNA TGTGCCAGCAGCCTGGACAGGGCAACTGTAAATGAGCAGTTCTTC.